This T cell receptor beta chain was documented in a study of blood T cell repertoires in COVID-19. For the study at large: Sample material is recorded as cDNA or gDNA derived from T cells, B-cell-depleted T cells, or PBMCs.

Per the study methods: Amplification of reference gene primers was used by the study to estimate nucleated cell counts. Sequencing was performed with immunoSEQ multiplex PCR; in TCRdb, only in-frame clones are kept and a portion is missing. V, J and clone size reflect that table, while D and trimming were determined from the DNA. Of around 140,000 clones listed, 70% to 80% are singletons. CDR1 is SGHTA, CDR2 FQGNSA, per germline. The CDR3 is 14 amino acids. Trimming took 4 bases from V and 5 from J, leaving 14 bases between them. The chain recombines TRBV7-2 with TRBJ2-5; tentative D call: TRBD1 (6 bases). Sequencing was performed on peripheral blood. The origin of this receptor is a woman aged 50 to 60 with active or convalescent COVID-19. Written as DNA, the CDR3 is TGTGCCAGCAGCTATCCCAGGGGAAGGGAGACCCAGTACTTC. This translates into CASSYPRGRETQYF.